These T cell receptor beta chains were read from a single sample in a study of blood T cell repertoires in COVID-19. The protocol was immunoSEQ multiplex PCR, while the TCRdb copy is restricted to in-frame clones and leaves out a portion. The sample records hundreds of thousands of clones, around nine tenths being singletons. Sequencing was performed on peripheral blood. These TCRs come from a man aged 60-69 years with acute or convalescent COVID-19. Each CDR3 is given with its conserved first and last residue. The order of the fields is J gene, CDR3 length, clone size, D gene, V gene, CDR3 DNA, CDR3 protein. The D gene is left open where the match is weak. A clone size is listed for some rows: how often the clone was seen (once, few, many), or a class if it is expanded.

>TRBJ2-5|19|once|-|TRBV19
TGTGCCAGTAGTATAAACTCGGGGTCCCCATCTCTCGACCAAGAGACCCAGTACTTC
CASSINSGSPSLDQETQYF
>TRBJ2-2|15|-|-|TRBV3-1/TRBV3-2
TGTGCCAGCAGCCAAGGGCGGGGGCGGTCCGGGGAGCTGTTTTTT
CASSQGRGRSGELFF
>TRBJ2-5|19|once|TRBD2|TRBV5-4
TGTGCCAGCAGCCCGGTGGCGGGTAGCGGGGGGGCCCCACAAGAGACCCAGTACTTC
CASSPVAGSGGAPQETQYF
>TRBJ1-1|13|-|-|TRBV9
TGTGCCAGCAGCCCCCAGGGCGGGGCTGAAGCTTTCTTT
CASSPQGGAEAFF
>TRBJ2-7|16|-|TRBD1|TRBV4-1
TGCGCCAGCAGCCAGATTGGTGTGACAGGGGGCTACGAGCAGTACTTC
CASSQIGVTGGYEQYF
>TRBJ1-5|15|-|-|TRBV18
TGTGCCAGCTCACTCGACAGAGCTAGCAATCAGCCCCAGCATTTT
CASSLDRASNQPQHF
>TRBJ2-7|12|-|-|TRBV29-1
TGCAGCGTTGTTAAAGGAGCGTACGAGCAGTACTTC
CSVVKGAYEQYF
>TRBJ1-1|14|few|-|TRBV7-8
TGTGCCAGCAGCCATAGAGGGCAGAACACTGAAGCTTTCTTT
CASSHRGQNTEAFF
>TRBJ1-1|14|-|-|TRBV18
TGTGCCAGCTCACTGTCAGGGGCGTCCACTGAAGCTTTCTTT
CASSLSGASTEAFF
>TRBJ1-2|13|once|TRBD1|TRBV28
TGTGCCAGCAGAACGGGGACAGATTATGGCTACACCTTC
CASRTGTDYGYTF
>TRBJ1-2|18|-|-|TRBV3-1/TRBV3-2
TGTGCCAGCAGCCAAGATAGGCAGGGTTTTATATCCAACTATGGCTACACCTTC
CASSQDRQGFISNYGYTF
>TRBJ2-6|15|-|TRBD2|TRBV6-5
TGTGCCAGCAGATGGCAGGGAGGGGGGGCCAACGTCCTGACTTTC
CASRWQGGGANVLTF
>TRBJ1-3|16|-|TRBD1|TRBV19
TGTGCCAGTATTGCCTTTCGACAGGGCTCTGGAAACACCATATATTTT
CASIAFRQGSGNTIYF
>TRBJ1-3|18|once|-|TRBV4-2
TGTGCCAGCAGCCAAGAGGAGTTGACAGCGAGCTCTGGAAACACCATATATTTT
CASSQEELTASSGNTIYF
>TRBJ2-3|15|-|-|TRBV9
TGTGCCAGCAGCGTTTCCCCCTCCCGCACAGATACGCAGTATTTT
CASSVSPSRTDTQYF
>TRBJ2-3|14|-|TRBD1|TRBV5-1
TGCGCCAGCAGCTCTCGACAGGGGGCAGATACGCAGTATTTT
CASSSRQGADTQYF
>TRBJ1-4|19|-|-|TRBV28
TGTGCCAGCAGCACCCCCGCCGGAGGCCTTTTTCGTGCTAATGAAAAACTGTTTTTT
CASSTPAGGLFRANEKLFF
>TRBJ1-2|13|-|TRBD1|TRBV10-1
TGCGCCAGCAGTGAACAGGGGGGCTATGGCTACACCTTC
CASSEQGGYGYTF
>TRBJ1-6|15|-|TRBD1|TRBV19
TGTGCCAGTAGTATACAACAGGGGCCCAATTCACCCCTCCACTTT
CASSIQQGPNSPLHF
>TRBJ2-1|13|once|TRBD1|TRBV6-6
TGTGCCGGCAGGGACAGGGATGGCAATGAGCAGTTCTTC
CAGRDRDGNEQFF
>TRBJ2-1|15|-|-|TRBV28
TGTGCCAGCAGTTTGAGGCATTACTCCTACAATGAGCAGTTCTTC
CASSLRHYSYNEQFF
>TRBJ1-6|14|-|-|TRBV5-1
TGCGCCAGCAGCCCTAGCAACAGCAATTCACCCCTCCACTTT
CASSPSNSNSPLHF
>TRBJ2-6|18|many|-|TRBV19
TGTGCCAGTAGTTCGGAATGGGACACCAGCTCTGGGGCCAACGTCCTGACTTTC
CASSSEWDTSSGANVLTF
>TRBJ2-3|13|once|-|TRBV6-5
TGTGCCAGCAGCGCTACTATGCCAGATACGCAGTATTTT
CASSATMPDTQYF
>TRBJ2-5|16|-|TRBD2|TRBV6-6
TGTGCCAGCACCTCTTCAGCGGGGGGGAGGGGAGAGACCCAGTACTTC
CASTSSAGGRGETQYF